These 2 T cell receptor beta chains came from one sample sequenced in a study of identical twins. TCRdb processed the 5' RACE reads anew with MiXCR; each CDR3 protein has one entry. The sample carries fewer than 350,000 distinct CDR3 sequences, under 9% recorded once. These data were also reused for a study on yellow fever vaccine responses in identical twins.

The material sequenced was memory (CD45RO+) T cells sorted from blood. Every receptor here comes from a woman aged 18-35 years in good health.

This clonotype was detected a few times. The rearrangement joins TRBV15 to TRBJ2-5; 15 nucleotides match TRBD2. The germline gives CDR1 LNHNV, CDR2 YYDKDF (reference sequence). The junction had 2 bases not matched to a gene; V was cut back by 2 bases and J by 4 bases. CDR3 size: 16 residues. CDR3 in DNA: TGTGCCACCAGCAGACCGGGACTAGCGGGGGGAGAGACCCAGTACTTC. The encoded protein is CATSRPGLAGGETQYF. The whole variable domain, filled in from reference TRBV15 and TRBJ2-5, reads DAMVIQNPRYQVTQFGKPVTLSCSQTLNHNVMYWYQQKSSQAPKLLFHYYDKDFNNEADTPDNFQSRRPNTSFCFLDIRSPGLGDTAMYLCATSRPGLAGGETQYFGPGTRLLVL.

The genes are TRBV28 and TRBJ2-6; tentative D call: TRBD2 (6 bases). Germline CDR1 is MDHEN and CDR2 is SYDVKM. V was clipped by 7 bases and J by 0 bases, with 22 bases between them. This CDR3 comprises 19 residues. The CDR3 DNA reads as TGTGCCAGCACCCCTCGCCCGGGGGACTTTCGCTCTGGGGCCAACGTCCTGACTTTC. Its translation is CASTPRPGDFRSGANVLTF.